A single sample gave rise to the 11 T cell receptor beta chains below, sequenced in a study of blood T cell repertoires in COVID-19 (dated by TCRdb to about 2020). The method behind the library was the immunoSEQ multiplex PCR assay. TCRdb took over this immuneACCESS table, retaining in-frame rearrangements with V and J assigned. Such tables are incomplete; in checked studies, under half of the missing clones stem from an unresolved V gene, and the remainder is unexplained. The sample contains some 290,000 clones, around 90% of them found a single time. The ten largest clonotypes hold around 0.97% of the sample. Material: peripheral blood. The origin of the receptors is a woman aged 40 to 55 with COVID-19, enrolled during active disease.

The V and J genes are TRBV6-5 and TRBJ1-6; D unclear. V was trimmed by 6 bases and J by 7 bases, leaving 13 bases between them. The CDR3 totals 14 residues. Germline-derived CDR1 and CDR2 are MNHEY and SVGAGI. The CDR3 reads CASSPAGRNSPLHF. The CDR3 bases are TGTGCCAGCAGCCCCGCGGGGAGGAATTCACCCCTCCACTTT.

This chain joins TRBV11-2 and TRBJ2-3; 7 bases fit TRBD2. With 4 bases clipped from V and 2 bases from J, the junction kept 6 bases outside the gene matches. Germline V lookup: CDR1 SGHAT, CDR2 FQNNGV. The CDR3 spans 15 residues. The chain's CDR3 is CASSSQGLPTDTQYF. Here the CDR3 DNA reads TGTGCCAGCAGCTCCCAGGGACTACCCACAGATACGCAGTATTTT.

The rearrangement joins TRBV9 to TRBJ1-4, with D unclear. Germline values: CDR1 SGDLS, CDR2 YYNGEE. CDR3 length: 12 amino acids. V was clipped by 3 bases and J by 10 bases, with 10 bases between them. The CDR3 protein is CASSGGKRKLFF. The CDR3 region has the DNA TGTGCCAGCAGCGGAGGAAAACGAAAACTGTTTTTT.

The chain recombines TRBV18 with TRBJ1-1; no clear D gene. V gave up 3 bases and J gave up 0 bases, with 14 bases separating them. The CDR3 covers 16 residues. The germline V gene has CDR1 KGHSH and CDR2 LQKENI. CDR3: CASSPTILAMNTEAFF. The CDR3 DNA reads TGTGCCAGCTCACCCACCATATTAGCTATGAACACTGAAGCTTTCTTT.

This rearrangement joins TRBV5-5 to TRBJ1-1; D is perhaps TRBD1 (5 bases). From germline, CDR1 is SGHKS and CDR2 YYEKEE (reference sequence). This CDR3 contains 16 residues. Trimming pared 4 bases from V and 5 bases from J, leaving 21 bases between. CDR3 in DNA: TGTGCCAGCAGCCTCGGAGTTGGTGGGGCAGGAACTGAAGCTTTCTTT. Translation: CASSLGVGGAGTEAFF.

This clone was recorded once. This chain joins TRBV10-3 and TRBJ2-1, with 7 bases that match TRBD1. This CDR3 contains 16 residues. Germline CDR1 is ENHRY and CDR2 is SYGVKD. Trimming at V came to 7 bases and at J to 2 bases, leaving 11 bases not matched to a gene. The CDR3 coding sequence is TGTGCCATCATGGCCTTCAACAGGGGAGCCTACAATGAGCAGTTCTTC. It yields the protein CAIMAFNRGAYNEQFF.

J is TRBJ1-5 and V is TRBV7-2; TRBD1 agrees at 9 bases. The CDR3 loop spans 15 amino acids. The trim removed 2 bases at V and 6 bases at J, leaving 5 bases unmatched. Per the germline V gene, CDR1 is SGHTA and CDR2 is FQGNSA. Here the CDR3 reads CASSLRTGEGQPQHF. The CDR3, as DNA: TGTGCCAGCAGCTTAAGGACAGGGGAAGGTCAGCCCCAGCATTTT.

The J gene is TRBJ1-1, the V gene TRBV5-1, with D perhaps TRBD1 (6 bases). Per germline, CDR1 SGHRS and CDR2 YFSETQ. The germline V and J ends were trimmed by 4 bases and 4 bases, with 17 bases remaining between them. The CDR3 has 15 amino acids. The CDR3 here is CASSATGQGGTEAFF. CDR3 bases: TGCGCCAGCAGCGCGACAGGTCAAGGTGGCACTGAAGCTTTCTTT.

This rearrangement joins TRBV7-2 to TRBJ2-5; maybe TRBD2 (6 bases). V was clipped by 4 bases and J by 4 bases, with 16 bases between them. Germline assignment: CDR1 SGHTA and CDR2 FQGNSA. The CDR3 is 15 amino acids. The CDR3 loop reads CASSSSGRSLETQYF. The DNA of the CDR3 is TGTGCCAGCAGCTCTTCGGGGAGGAGTTTAGAGACCCAGTACTTC.

The CDR3 reads CASSLTGGNTIYF. The CDR3 DNA is TGTGCCAGCAGTTTAACCGGTGGAAACACCATATATTTT. The chain links TRBV27 to TRBJ1-3; D uncertain. Germline CDR1 reads MNHEY; CDR2 reads SMNVEV (reference sequence). The CDR3 contains 13 residues. V was shortened by 2 bases and J by 3 bases, with 5 bases between the two germline ends.

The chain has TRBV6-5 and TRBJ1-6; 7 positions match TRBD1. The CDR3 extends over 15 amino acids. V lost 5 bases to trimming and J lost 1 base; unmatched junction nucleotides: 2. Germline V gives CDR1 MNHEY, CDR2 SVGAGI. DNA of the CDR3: TGTGCCAGCAGTAAGACAGGGTCCTATAATTCACCCCTCCACTTT. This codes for CASSKTGSYNSPLHF.